This T cell receptor beta chain came from a study of CD8+CD57+ T cells in acquired aplastic anemia. This clonotype was recorded at least ten times. This CDR3 spans 13 amino acids. V shed 4 bases and J shed 13 bases, with 16 bases lying between them. Germline CDR1 KGHDR, CDR2 SFDVKD. CDR3 and TCR beta VDJ profiling relied on genomic DNA as the template. TCRdb redid the calling of the reads with MiXCR, one entry per CDR3 protein. Of under 200,000 distinct CDR3 sequences listed, around half are singletons. The patients chosen for sequencing had shown expansion of CD8+CD57+ cells (detected by flow cytometry).

The rearrangement uses TRBV24-1 and TRBJ2-1; D might be TRBD1 (6 bases). The source is a human donor with aplastic anemia. The sample was sorted CD4+, CD8+, or CD8+CD57+ T cells (not recorded which) from PBMCs. CDR3 in DNA: TGTGCCACCAGTGACCGAACAGGGACCGCTCAGTTCTTC. It encodes CATSDRTGTAQFF.